A single T cell receptor (beta chain) is shown here with its context. Per the original data handling: Amplification with reference gene primers provided the estimates of nucleated cell counts. The table came from immunoSEQ multiplex PCR; TCRdb's copy has only in-frame clones and leaves some out. The D gene and trimming were derived from the DNA, and the V and J assignments and clone size from that table. Here the sample spans hundreds of thousands of clones, approximately 85% being singletons. This sample was included in a study of blood T cell repertoires in COVID-19. Study information: Sites across the United States, Italy and Spain contributed samples from acute and convalescent COVID-19. PBMCs, B-cell-depleted T cells, or T cells were the source of the cDNA or gDNA that made up the material.

Germline loops: CDR1 SNHLY, CDR2 FYNNEI. CDR3 length equals 14 residues. V lost 7 bases and J lost 1, with 13 bases in between. The V gene is TRBV2, the J gene TRBJ1-1, with D possibly matching TRBD1 (6 bases). Sample: peripheral blood. The sequence was collected from a human donor in a cohort sampled during active COVID-19. The CDR3 spells CASTQTGKNTEAFF. The CDR3 DNA reads as TGTGCCAGCACCCAGACAGGCAAGAACACTGAAGCTTTCTTT.